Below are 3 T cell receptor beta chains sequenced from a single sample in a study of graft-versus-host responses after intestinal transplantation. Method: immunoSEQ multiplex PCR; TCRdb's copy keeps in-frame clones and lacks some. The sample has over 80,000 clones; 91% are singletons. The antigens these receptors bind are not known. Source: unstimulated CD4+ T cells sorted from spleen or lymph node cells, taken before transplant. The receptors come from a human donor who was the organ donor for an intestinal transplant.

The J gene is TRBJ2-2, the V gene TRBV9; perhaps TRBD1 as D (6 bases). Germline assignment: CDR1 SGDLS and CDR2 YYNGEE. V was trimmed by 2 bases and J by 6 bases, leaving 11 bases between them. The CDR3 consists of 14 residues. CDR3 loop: CASSVRGGAGELFF. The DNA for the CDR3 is TGTGCCAGCAGCGTTAGAGGGGGAGCCGGGGAGCTGTTTTTT.

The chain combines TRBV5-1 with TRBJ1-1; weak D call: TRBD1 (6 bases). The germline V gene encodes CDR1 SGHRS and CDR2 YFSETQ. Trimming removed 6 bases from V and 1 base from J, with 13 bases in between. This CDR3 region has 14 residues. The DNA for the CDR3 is TGCGCCAGCAACTGGGGGGGCGGGAACACTGAAGCTTTCTTT. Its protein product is CASNWGGGNTEAFF.

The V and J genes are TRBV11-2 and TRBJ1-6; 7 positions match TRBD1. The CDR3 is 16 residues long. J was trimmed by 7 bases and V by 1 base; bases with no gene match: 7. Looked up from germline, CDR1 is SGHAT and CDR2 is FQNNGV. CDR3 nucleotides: TGTGCCAGCAGCTTAGTCCGGACAGGCACAAATTCACCCCTCCACTTT. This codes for CASSLVRTGTNSPLHF.